A single sample gave rise to the 29 T cell receptor beta chains below, sequenced in a study of OX40 agonist ivuxolimab in advanced cancers. Only in-frame clones appear in the TCRdb table, and some are missing; sequencing was by immunoSEQ multiplex PCR. Found here are about 150,000 clones, 90% of them singletons; the top ten hold 0.9% to 1.2%. This material consisted of CD4+ or CD8+ T cells sorted from blood, taken in a trial of the OX40 agonist ivuxolimab. Receptor source: an adult with an advanced solid tumor such as melanoma, head and neck, liver or kidney cancer.

The rearrangement joins TRBV7-8 to TRBJ1-5; no clear D. Between the trimmed V and J ends, which lost 2 bases and 9 bases, there was a span of 20 bases. Germline V gives CDR1 SGHVS, CDR2 FQNEAQ. The CDR3 loop spans 16 amino acids. The DNA for the CDR3 is TGTGCCAGCAGCTTACGGGCCCGGACGGCTTCGGGGCCCCAGCATTTT. Translating it yields CASSLRARTASGPQHF.

This chain links TRBV6-5 with TRBJ1-5, with D possibly being TRBD1 (5 bases). CDR3 length: 13 residues. Germline V lookup: CDR1 MNHEY, CDR2 SVGAGI. Trimming took off 2 bases at V and 9 bases at J, with 11 bases between the two ends. In nucleotides, the CDR3 is TGTGCCAGCAGTTACCCCGGGGGGGGGCCCCAGCATTTT. Protein product: CASSYPGGGPQHF.

This chain links TRBV5-6 with TRBJ2-3, with 8 bases identical to TRBD2. The J segment lost 2 bases and the V segment lost 3 bases, leaving 8 bases of the junction unmatched. CDR1 SGHDT and CDR2 YYEEEE come from the germline V gene. The CDR3 is 16 residues long. CDR3 in amino acids: CASSSLGAGVTDTQYF. Written as DNA, the CDR3 is TGTGCCAGCAGCTCCCTTGGAGCGGGGGTCACAGATACGCAGTATTTT.

The chain couples TRBV7-9 to TRBJ1-1, with D unclear. CDR1 is SEHNR, CDR2 FQNEAQ, per germline (reference sequence). V was trimmed by 1 base and J by 10 bases, leaving 10 bases between them. CDR3 length: 12 residues. The CDR3 sequence is CASSLESGGAFF. Written as DNA, the CDR3 is TGTGCCAGCAGCTTAGAGTCGGGTGGAGCTTTCTTT.

In this sample, this clone turned up a few times. The genes are TRBV27 and TRBJ2-7; D remains ambiguous. CDR1 is MNHEY, CDR2 SMNVEV, per germline (reference sequence). Trimming removed 5 bases from V and 4 bases from J, with 15 bases in between. The CDR3 extends over 14 amino acids. This chain's CDR3 is CASSPLVTAYEQYF. CDR3 sequence (DNA): TGTGCCAGCAGTCCGCTGGTCACGGCTTACGAGCAGTACTTC.

This chain joins TRBV19 and TRBJ1-1, with 8 bases fitting TRBD1. This CDR3 has 17 amino acids. From germline, CDR1 is LNHDA and CDR2 SQIVND (reference sequence). Germline trimming cut 5 bases from V and 1 base from J; bases unmatched to any gene: 12. CDR3 residues: CASSSRQGARSNTEAFF. The CDR3 nucleotides read TGTGCCAGTAGTTCTCGGCAGGGGGCTCGATCGAACACTGAAGCTTTCTTT.

The chain has TRBV4-1 and TRBJ1-4, with a weak D call TRBD1 (6 bases). Germline-derived CDR1 and CDR2 are MGHRA and YSYEKL. Trimming shortened V by 4 bases and J by 6 bases, and 12 bases separated the two germline ends. The CDR3 loop spans 14 amino acids. The DNA for the CDR3 is TGCGCCAGCAGCCCCGGACAGATAGATGAAAAACTGTTTTTT. Residues: CASSPGQIDEKLFF.

This sequence joins TRBV2 and TRBJ2-3; TRBD2 aligns across 10 bases. V dropped 7 bases and J dropped 1; count of bases not matched to a gene: 17. The germline V gene has CDR1 SNHLY and CDR2 FYNNEI. The CDR3 is 19 amino acids. The CDR3: CASTSLTSGKSAGTDTQYF. CDR3 nucleotide sequence: TGTGCCAGCACCTCTTTAACTAGCGGGAAATCGGCCGGCACAGATACGCAGTATTTT.

V and J are TRBV18 and TRBJ2-5; D is possibly TRBD2 (6 bases). Germline-derived CDR1 and CDR2 are KGHSH and LQKENI. V lost 3 bases, J lost 2 bases, and 13 bases lay in between. The CDR3 runs 15 residues. Here the CDR3 DNA reads TGTGCCAGCTCACCCCTCGGGGGAGGTCAAGAGACCCAGTACTTC. Translation gives CASSPLGGGQETQYF.

The chain joins TRBV13 to TRBJ2-7; D may be TRBD1 (6 bases). Germline CDR1 reads PRHDT; CDR2 reads FYEKMQ (reference sequence). V gave up 2 bases and J gave up 3 bases, with 8 bases separating them. The CDR3 extends over 13 amino acids. CDR3 sequence reads: CASSLWGHYEQYF. The CDR3 DNA is TGTGCCAGCAGCTTATGGGGGCACTACGAGCAGTACTTC. The full variable domain, with the rest looked up from reference TRBV13 and TRBJ2-7, is AAGVIQSPRHLIKEKRETATLKCYPIPRHDTVYWYQQGPGQDPQFLISFYEKMQSDKGSIPDRFSAQQFSDYHSELNMSSLELGDSALYFCASSLWGHYEQYFGPGTRLTVT.

This chain uses TRBV19 with TRBJ1-1, with D perhaps matching TRBD1 (6 bases). The CDR3 sequence is 16 residues long. The germline V and J ends were trimmed by 6 bases and 5 bases, with 22 bases remaining between them. CDR1 and CDR2 from the germline V gene are LNHDA and SQIVND (reference sequence). The CDR3 DNA reads TGTGCCAGTAGAAGAACCCCCACAGGGCCGGGGACTGAAGCTTTCTTT. Translating gives CASRRTPTGPGTEAFF.

The genes are TRBV5-1 and TRBJ2-1; 7 nucleotides match TRBD2. With V trimmed by 6 bases and J by 8 bases, 11 bases remained unmatched. The CDR3 is 14 residues long. Germline CDR1 SGHRS, CDR2 YFSETQ. As DNA, the CDR3 is TGCGCCAGCACCCTGCGGGGGTTCGGGGATGAGCAGTTCTTC. This encodes CASTLRGFGDEQFF.

The rearrangement joins TRBV9 to TRBJ1-1; TRBD1 aligns across 8 bases. This CDR3 has 16 amino acids. The germline V gene encodes CDR1 SGDLS and CDR2 YYNGEE. V was pared by 0 bases and J by 3 bases, with 7 bases of the junction left unmatched. Here the CDR3 reads CASSVVDRGVYTEAFF. In DNA, the CDR3 is TGTGCCAGCAGCGTAGTAGACAGGGGAGTCTACACTGAAGCTTTCTTT. The full variable domain, with the rest looked up from reference TRBV9 and TRBJ1-1, is DSGVTQTPKHLITATGQRVTLRCSPRSGDLSVYWYQQSLDQGLQFLIQYYNGEERAKGNILERFSAQQFPDLHSELNLSSLELGDSALYFCASSVVDRGVYTEAFFGQGTRLTVV.

This rearrangement joins TRBV13 to TRBJ2-7; no reliable D call. The germline CDR1 and CDR2 sequences are PRHDT and FYEKMQ (reference sequence). Trimming cost V 5 bases and J 9 bases, with 14 bases left between them. The CDR3 is 12 residues long. The CDR3 reads CASSLELAGQYF. The CDR3 DNA reads TGTGCCAGCAGCCTCGAGTTGGCCGGGCAGTACTTC.

This clone was recorded only once. The gene calls are TRBV28 and TRBJ2-7; 9 bases match TRBD1. Losses at the gene ends were 0 bases for V and 9 bases for J; bases not matched to a gene: 15. The germline V gene encodes CDR1 MDHEN and CDR2 SYDVKM. The CDR3 has 17 residues. DNA for the CDR3: TGTGCCAGCAGTTTATGGGCCTCGGGACAGGGAGCCGGTTTGCAGTACTTC. This translates into CASSLWASGQGAGLQYF.

V usage is TRBV5-6 and J usage is TRBJ2-3, with 10 nucleotides matching TRBD2. This CDR3 contains 15 residues. The germline gives CDR1 SGHDT, CDR2 YYEEEE. Trimming took 4 bases from V and 1 from J; bases not matched to a gene: 3. The CDR3 sequence is CASSHGTSGTDTQYF. The CDR3 region has the DNA TGTGCCAGCAGCCACGGGACTAGCGGCACAGATACGCAGTATTTT.

V and J are TRBV7-2 and TRBJ2-2, with unresolved D. This CDR3 is built from 11 residues. V shed 3 bases and J shed 5 bases, with 1 base lying between them. CDR1 is SGHTA, CDR2 FQGNSA, per germline. The CDR3 DNA reads TGTGCCAGCAGCTTGACCGGGGAGCTGTTTTTT. It yields the protein CASSLTGELFF.

CDR3: CATSRGGTGANEQYF. The DNA for the CDR3 is TGTGCCACCAGCAGAGGGGGGACAGGGGCAAACGAGCAGTACTTC. This rearrangement joins TRBV15 to TRBJ2-7; TRBD1 aligns across 10 bases. The CDR3 covers 15 residues. Germline CDR1 LNHNV, CDR2 YYDKDF (reference sequence). V lost 1 base and J lost 5; bases outside the gene matches: 5.

The gene calls are TRBV4-2 and TRBJ1-2; 7 bases line up with TRBD1. V was clipped by 4 bases and J by 6 bases; unmatched bases: 8. This CDR3 spans 14 amino acids. The germline gives CDR1 LGHNA, CDR2 YNFKEQ. The CDR3 loop reads CASSPTDRADGYTF. For the CDR3, the DNA is TGTGCCAGCAGCCCGACTGACAGGGCTGATGGCTACACCTTC.

The V gene is TRBV10-3, the J gene TRBJ1-3, with 11 nucleotides matching TRBD1. V lost 10 bases, J lost 4 bases, and 3 bases stayed unmatched. The CDR3 extends over 13 amino acids. Germline V lookup: CDR1 ENHRY, CDR2 SYGVKD. CDR3 sequence reads: CATGQGAGNTIYF. DNA of the CDR3: TGTGCCACCGGACAGGGGGCGGGAAACACCATATATTTT.

In its sample, this clone was seen once. The V gene is TRBV11-2, the J gene TRBJ2-5; perhaps TRBD1 as D (6 bases). CDR1 is SGHAT, CDR2 FQNNGV, per germline. Between the trimmed V and J ends, which lost 4 bases and 2 bases, there was a span of 11 bases. CDR3 length: 14 residues. The CDR3 here is CASSSQGQQETQYF. CDR3 DNA: TGTGCCAGCAGCTCCCAAGGACAGCAAGAGACCCAGTACTTC.

V usage is TRBV5-4 and J usage is TRBJ2-5; tentatively, D is TRBD1 or TRBD2 (6 bases each). CDR3 length: 14 amino acids. Germline-derived CDR1 and CDR2 are SGHNT and YYREEE (reference sequence). The V gene lost 9 bases and the J gene lost 5 bases, with 20 bases spanning the gap. The CDR3 region has the DNA TGTGCCACCTGTGTGTGGGGGGCACGGGAGACCCAGTACTTC. Its protein product is CATCVWGARETQYF. The variable domain in full, with the rest retrieved from reference TRBV5-4 and TRBJ2-5, is ETGVTQSPTHLIKTRGQQVTLRCSSQSGHNTVSWYQQALGQGPQFIFQYYREEENGRGNFPPRFSGLQFPNYSSELNVNALELDDSALYLCATCVWGARETQYFGPGTRLLVL.

This rearrangement joins TRBV7-9 to TRBJ2-3, with D maybe TRBD2 (6 bases). The germline gives CDR1 SEHNR, CDR2 FQNEAQ (reference sequence). Trimming removed 1 base at V and 0 bases at J, with 8 bases between. CDR3 length equals 15 residues. In nucleotides, the CDR3 is TGTGCCAGCAGCTTAGACCGGGGGAGCACAGATACGCAGTATTTT. Its protein is CASSLDRGSTDTQYF.

V and J are TRBV29-1 and TRBJ1-1; no reliable D call. Looked up from germline, CDR1 is SQVTM and CDR2 is ANQGSEA. This CDR3 is 13 amino acids long. V lost 3 bases and J lost 0, with 8 bases in between. The CDR3: CSVDPDMNTEAFF. Here the CDR3 DNA reads TGCAGCGTTGATCCAGACATGAACACTGAAGCTTTCTTT.

The CDR3 DNA reads TGCAGCGTTGAATGGACTAGTAGGGCAGATACGCAGTATTTT. It yields the protein CSVEWTSRADTQYF. The rearrangement links TRBV29-1 to TRBJ2-3; TRBD2 matches at 7 bases. Germline CDR1 reads SQVTM; CDR2 reads ANQGSEA. With 2 bases clipped from V and 4 bases from J, the junction kept 6 bases outside the gene matches. The CDR3 is 14 amino acids.

CDR3 sequence reads: CASSVGGQGSNYGYTF. Here the CDR3 DNA reads TGTGCCAGCAGCGTTGGGGGACAGGGGAGTAACTATGGCTACACCTTC. This sequence joins TRBV9 and TRBJ1-2, with TRBD1 identical over 10 bases. Germline lookup yields CDR1 SGDLS and CDR2 YYNGEE. V lost 2 bases and J lost 1; bases outside the gene matches: 5. There are 16 residues in the CDR3.

V usage is TRBV18 and J usage is TRBJ1-3; D is undetermined. V was trimmed by 1 base and J by 0 bases, leaving 10 bases between them. The CDR3 sequence is 16 residues long. The V gene's germline CDR1 is KGHSH and CDR2 LQKENI. The CDR3 spells CASSPLPQISGNTIYF. In nucleotides, the CDR3 is TGTGCCAGCTCACCACTCCCGCAGATCTCTGGAAACACCATATATTTT.

The chain couples TRBV28 to TRBJ2-7, with 7 bases fitting TRBD1. Trimming cost V 6 bases and J 5 bases; bases outside gene matches: 4. The CDR3 totals 12 residues. Germline V gene data show CDR1 as MDHEN and CDR2 as SYDVKM. CDR3 bases: TGTGCCAGCAGGGATACAGGGGACGAGCAGTACTTC. Its protein is CASRDTGDEQYF.

The rearrangement uses TRBV28 and TRBJ1-2; D possibly corresponds to TRBD1 (5 bases). From germline, CDR1 is MDHEN and CDR2 SYDVKM. The CDR3 is made up of 16 amino acids. The V end was cut by 7 bases, the J end by 0 bases, with 18 bases between. The CDR3, as DNA: TGTGCCAGCAACCCCGCGGGGCGGATTTCTAACTATGGCTACACCTTC. Amino acid sequence: CASNPAGRISNYGYTF.